This TCR beta chain was recovered during a study of control samples from healthy donors and cancer patients. CDR1 is KGHSH, CDR2 LQKENI, per germline. Trimming stripped 3 bases from V and 10 bases from J, with 10 bases between. This CDR3 is 13 amino acids long. The method was immunoSEQ multiplex PCR; TCRdb's version includes in-frame clones alone and lacks a portion of them. In the table there are around 85,000 clones, around 90% of which are singletons. The chain has TRBV18 and TRBJ1-6; tentatively, D is TRBD1 (6 bases). The sequence derives from a woman aged 55 to 70 in good health. The sample was blood. The CDR3 region has the DNA TGTGCCAGCTCACCCGACAGGCACTCACCCCTCCACTTT. It encodes CASSPDRHSPLHF. Full variable domain (outside the CDR3, taken from reference TRBV18 and TRBJ1-6): NAGVMQNPRHLVRRRGQEARLRCSPMKGHSHVYWYRQLPEEGLKFMVYLQKENIIDESGMPKERFSAEFPKEGPSILRIQQVVRGDSAAYFCASSPDRHSPLHFGNGTRLTVT.